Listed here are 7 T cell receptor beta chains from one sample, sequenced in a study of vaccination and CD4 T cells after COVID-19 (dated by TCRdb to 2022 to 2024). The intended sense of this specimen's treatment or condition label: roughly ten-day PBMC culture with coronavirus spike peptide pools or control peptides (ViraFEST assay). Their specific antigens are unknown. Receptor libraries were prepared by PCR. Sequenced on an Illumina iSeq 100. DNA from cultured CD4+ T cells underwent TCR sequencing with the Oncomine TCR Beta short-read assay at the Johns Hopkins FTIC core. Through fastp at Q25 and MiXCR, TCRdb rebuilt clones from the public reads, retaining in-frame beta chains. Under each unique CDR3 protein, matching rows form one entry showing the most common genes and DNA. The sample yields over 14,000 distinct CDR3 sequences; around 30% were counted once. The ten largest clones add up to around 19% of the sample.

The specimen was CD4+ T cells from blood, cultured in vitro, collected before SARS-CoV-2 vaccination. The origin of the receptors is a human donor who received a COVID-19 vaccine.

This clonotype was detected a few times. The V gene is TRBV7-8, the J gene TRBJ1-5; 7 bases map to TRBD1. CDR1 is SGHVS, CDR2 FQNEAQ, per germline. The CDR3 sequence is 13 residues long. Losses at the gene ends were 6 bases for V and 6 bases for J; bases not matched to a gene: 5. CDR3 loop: CASSMTGPQPQHF. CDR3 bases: TGTGCCAGCAGTATGACAGGGCCTCAGCCCCAGCATTTT. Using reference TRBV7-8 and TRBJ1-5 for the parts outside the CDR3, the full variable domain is GAGVSQSPRYKVAKRGQDVALRCDPISGHVSLFWYQQALGQGPEFLTYFQNEAQLDKSGLPSDRFFAERPEGSVSTLKIQRTQQEDSAVYLCASSMTGPQPQHFGDGTRLSIL.

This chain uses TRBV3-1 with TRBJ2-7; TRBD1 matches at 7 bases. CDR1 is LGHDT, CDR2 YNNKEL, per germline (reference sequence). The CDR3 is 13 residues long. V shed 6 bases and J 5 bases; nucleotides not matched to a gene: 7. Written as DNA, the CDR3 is TGTGCCAGCAGTCGACAGGGAATCGACGAGCAGTACTTC. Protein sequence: CASSRQGIDEQYF.

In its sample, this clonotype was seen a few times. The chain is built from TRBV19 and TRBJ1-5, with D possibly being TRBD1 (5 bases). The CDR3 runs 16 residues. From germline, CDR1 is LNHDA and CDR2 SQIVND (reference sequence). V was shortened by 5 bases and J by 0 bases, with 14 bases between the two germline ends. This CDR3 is CASSALGRISNQPQHF. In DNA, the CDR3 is TGTGCCAGTAGTGCTCTGGGACGGATTAGCAATCAGCCCCAGCATTTT.

DNA of the CDR3: TGCAGTGCTAGGCCGGGACAGGGGGCAACCGAGCAGTACTTC. This gives the protein CSARPGQGATEQYF. The V gene is TRBV20-1, the J gene TRBJ2-7; 12 bases are a match to TRBD1. J gave up 6 bases and V 3 bases, and 6 bases lay outside the gene matches. Germline assignment: CDR1 DFQATT and CDR2 SNEGSKA (reference sequence). The length of the CDR3 is 14 residues.

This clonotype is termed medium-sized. The CDR3 bases are TGTGCCAGCAGTGAAGCGGCTTTAAACACCGGGGAGCTGTTTTTT. Its protein is CASSEAALNTGELFF. This chain connects TRBV2 to TRBJ2-2; unclear D gene. The CDR3 is 15 residues long. Germline CDR1 is SNHLY and CDR2 is FYNNEI. Trimming stripped 0 bases from V and 2 bases from J, with 7 bases between.

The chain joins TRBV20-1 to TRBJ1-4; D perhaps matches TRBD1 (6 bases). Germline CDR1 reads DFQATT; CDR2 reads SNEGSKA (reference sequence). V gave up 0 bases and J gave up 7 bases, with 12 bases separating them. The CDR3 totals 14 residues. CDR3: CSARDFGGPEKLFF. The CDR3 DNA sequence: TGCAGTGCTAGAGATTTCGGGGGCCCTGAAAAACTGTTTTTT.

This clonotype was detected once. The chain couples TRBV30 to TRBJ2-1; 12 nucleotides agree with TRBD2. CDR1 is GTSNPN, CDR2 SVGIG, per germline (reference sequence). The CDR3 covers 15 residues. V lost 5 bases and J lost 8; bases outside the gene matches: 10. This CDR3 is CAWGGTSGGRDEQFF. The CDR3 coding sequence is TGTGCCTGGGGTGGTACTAGCGGGGGGCGGGATGAGCAGTTCTTC.